This entry lists 15 T cell receptor beta chains sequenced from one sample in a study of T cell repertoires in cytomegalovirus infection. No antigen is known for these receptors. TCRdb used MiXCR to reprocess the reads, holding one entry per CDR3 protein. The table has some 940,000 distinct CDR3 sequences, approximately 30% seen once. The source material was cultured CD8+ T cells from PBMCs, sampled from culture after CMV antigen stimulation. The receptor set was obtained from a human donor in good health (CMV status not recorded). Some clones in this sample may be carry-over from other donors' samples.

The rearrangement uses TRBV6-6 and TRBJ2-7; 8 bases are a match to TRBD1. The germline CDR1 and CDR2 sequences are MNHNY and SVGAGI (reference sequence). This CDR3 contains 14 residues. Trimming took 2 bases from V and 3 from J; bases not matched to a gene: 3. CDR3 protein: CASSYGGTGYEQYF. The CDR3 DNA sequence: TGTGCCAGCAGTTACGGAGGGACAGGCTACGAGCAGTACTTC.

This clonotype turned up a few times. This chain joins TRBV6-1 and TRBJ2-3; D gene unclear. Germline-derived CDR1 and CDR2 are MNHNS and SASEGT. Trimming stripped 7 bases from V and 7 bases from J, with 9 bases between. The CDR3 consists of 11 residues. The CDR3, as DNA: TGTGCCAGCACCTACACCTATACGCAGTATTTT. This sequence encodes CASTYTYTQYF.

This clonotype showed up just a few times. The gene calls are TRBV15 and TRBJ2-1, with 14 positions matching TRBD2. The CDR3 spans 17 residues. The germline CDR1 and CDR2 sequences are LNHNV and YYDKDF (reference sequence). V shed 0 bases, J shed 5 bases, and the junction held 3 bases outside the gene matches. CDR3 loop: CATSREGLAGADNEQFF. The CDR3 DNA is TGTGCCACCAGCAGAGAGGGACTAGCGGGGGCCGACAATGAGCAGTTCTTC.

This clonotype has a handful of counts. This chain links TRBV7-9 with TRBJ2-3, with D unclear. With 1 base removed from V and 5 bases from J, the gap between germline ends came to 13 bases. Looked up from germline, CDR1 is SEHNR and CDR2 is FQNEAQ (reference sequence). The CDR3 length is 15 residues. As DNA, the CDR3 is TGTGCCAGCAGCTTAGTATGGGTTAGCCTAGATACGCAGTATTTT. Amino acid sequence: CASSLVWVSLDTQYF.

This clonotype was counted many times. The rearrangement links TRBV7-6 to TRBJ2-7; the match to TRBD1 covers 7 bases. The CDR3 contains 15 residues. V was clipped by 5 bases and J by 5 bases; unmatched bases: 12. Germline V gene data show CDR1 as SGHVS and CDR2 as FNYEAQ. The CDR3 DNA sequence: TGTGCCAGCAGCCCAACAGGGGACATTACCCACGAGCAGTACGTC. It is translated as CASSPTGDITHEQYV.

This clonotype appeared a few times. CDR3 nucleotide sequence: TGTGCCAGCAGCTCCCCCCCGGCAGCCTACGAGCAGTACTTC. Translated: CASSSPPAAYEQYF. The V and J genes are TRBV7-9 and TRBJ2-7; no clear D gene. Germline V gives CDR1 SEHNR, CDR2 FQNEAQ (reference sequence). The CDR3 is 14 residues long. Trimming left V 4 bases short and J 2 bases short, with 12 bases between.

This clonotype has more than one count but fewer than ten. This sequence joins TRBV27 and TRBJ2-7, with 8 bases fitting TRBD1. The CDR3 totals 16 residues. Losses at the gene ends were 2 bases for V and 3 bases for J; bases not matched to a gene: 9. CDR1 and CDR2 (germline): MNHEY, SMNVEV (reference sequence). The CDR3 loop is CASSLRGSDRVYEQYF. Written as DNA, the CDR3 is TGTGCCAGCAGTTTAAGGGGCTCGGACAGGGTCTACGAGCAGTACTTC.

In its sample, this clonotype was seen once. The J gene is TRBJ2-7, the V gene TRBV12-5, with 12 bases aligning to TRBD1. Per germline, CDR1 LGHNT and CDR2 FRNRAP. Germline trimming cut 7 bases from V and 5 bases from J; bases unmatched to any gene: 15. The CDR3 loop spans 17 amino acids. This CDR3 reads CASAFFIPGQGAHEQYF. The CDR3 DNA sequence: TGTGCTAGTGCTTTTTTTATACCGGGACAGGGGGCCCACGAGCAGTACTTC. Full variable domain (missing parts from reference TRBV12-5 and TRBJ2-7): DARVTQTPRHKVTEMGQEVTMRCQPILGHNTVFWYRQTMMQGLELLAYFRNRAPLDDSGMPKDRFSAEMPDATLATLKIQPSEPRDSAVYFCASAFFIPGQGAHEQYFGPGTRLTVT.

This clonotype was observed a few times. This chain joins TRBV4-3 and TRBJ2-5; a possible D gene is TRBD2 (6 bases). Germline CDR1 is LGHNA and CDR2 is YSLEER. Trimming shortened V by 2 bases and J by 4 bases, and 11 bases separated the two germline ends. CDR3 length: 14 residues. DNA for the CDR3: TGCGCCAGCAGCCAAATGGATAGCGGAGAGACCCAGTACTTC. Protein: CASSQMDSGETQYF.

This chain joins TRBV5-8 and TRBJ2-3, with 9 positions matching TRBD2. The germline V gene encodes CDR1 SGHTS and CDR2 YDEGEE. J lost 0 bases, V lost 4 bases, and 9 bases had no gene match. The CDR3 sequence is 17 residues long. The CDR3 nucleotides are TGTGCCAGCAGCCCGGGACTAGCTGAAACTAGCACAGATACGCAGTATTTT. Protein product: CASSPGLAETSTDTQYF.

The gene calls are TRBV12-3 or TRBV12-4 and TRBJ2-1, with 10 bases lining up with TRBD2. Losses at the gene ends were 5 bases for V and 8 bases for J; bases not matched to a gene: 6. This CDR3 has 14 residues. The CDR3 coding sequence is TGTGCCAGCAGTCCGATAGCGGGGGGAGATGAGCAGTTCTTC. Translating gives CASSPIAGGDEQFF.

The genes are TRBV7-9 and TRBJ1-6, with TRBD1 as a possible D gene (5 bases). This CDR3 is 15 amino acids long. Germline lookup yields CDR1 SEHNR and CDR2 FQNEAQ (reference sequence). Trimming shortened V by 1 base and J by 8 bases, and 12 bases separated the two germline ends. This CDR3 reads CASSLVQGGHSPLHF. The CDR3 DNA follows: TGTGCCAGCAGCTTAGTGCAGGGTGGGCATTCACCCCTCCACTTT.

The sample holds a few counts of this clonotype. The chain carries TRBV10-3 and TRBJ2-5, with D perhaps matching TRBD2 (5 bases). Trimming removed 5 bases at V and 5 bases at J, with 15 bases between. Germline V gene sequence: CDR1 ENHRY, CDR2 SYGVKD. The CDR3 has 14 residues. CDR3 residues: CAISQAEAEETQYF. In DNA form, the CDR3 reads TGTGCCATCAGTCAAGCGGAGGCCGAGGAGACCCAGTACTTC.

The J gene is TRBJ1-4, the V gene TRBV20-1; a weak D match, TRBD1 (5 bases). The V end was cut by 3 bases, the J end by 0 bases, with 14 bases between. This CDR3 region has 16 residues. Per the germline V gene, CDR1 is DFQATT and CDR2 is SNEGSKA (reference sequence). CDR3 DNA sequence: TGCAGTGCTAGCCGGGACCGGGACTCAACTAATGAAAAACTGTTTTTT. Translated, it gives CSASRDRDSTNEKLFF.

This clonotype was seen only once. V gene TRBV14 combines with J gene TRBJ2-7; D ambiguous. The ends were cut back, 0 bases at V and 4 bases at J, with 13 bases in the middle. CDR1 and CDR2 (germline): SGHDN, FVKESK. CDR3 length: 15 amino acids. Here the CDR3 reads CASSQEPAPQYEQYF. The CDR3 nucleotides are TGTGCCAGCAGCCAAGAACCAGCCCCCCAATACGAGCAGTACTTC.